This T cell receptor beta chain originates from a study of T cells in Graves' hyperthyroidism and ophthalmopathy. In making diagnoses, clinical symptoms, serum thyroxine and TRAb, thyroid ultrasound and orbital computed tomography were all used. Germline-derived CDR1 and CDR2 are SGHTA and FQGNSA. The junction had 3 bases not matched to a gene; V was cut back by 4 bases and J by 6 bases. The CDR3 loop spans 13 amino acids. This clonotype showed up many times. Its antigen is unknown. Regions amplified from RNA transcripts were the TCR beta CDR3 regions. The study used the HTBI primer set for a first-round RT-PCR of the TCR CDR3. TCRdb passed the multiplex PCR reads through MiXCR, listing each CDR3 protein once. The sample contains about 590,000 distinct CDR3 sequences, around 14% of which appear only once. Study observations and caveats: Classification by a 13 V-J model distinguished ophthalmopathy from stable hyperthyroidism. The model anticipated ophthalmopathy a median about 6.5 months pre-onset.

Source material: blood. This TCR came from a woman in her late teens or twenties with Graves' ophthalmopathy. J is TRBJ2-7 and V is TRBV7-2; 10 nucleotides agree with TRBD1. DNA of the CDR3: TGTGCCAGCAGCTCAGGGGACAGGGGCGAGCAGTACTTC. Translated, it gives CASSSGDRGEQYF. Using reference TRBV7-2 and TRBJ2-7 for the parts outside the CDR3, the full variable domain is GAGVSQSPSNKVTEKGKDVELRCDPISGHTALYWYRQSLGQGLEFLIYFQGNSAPDKSGLPSDRFSAERTGGSVSTLTIQRTQQEDSAVYLCASSSGDRGEQYFGPGTRLTVT.